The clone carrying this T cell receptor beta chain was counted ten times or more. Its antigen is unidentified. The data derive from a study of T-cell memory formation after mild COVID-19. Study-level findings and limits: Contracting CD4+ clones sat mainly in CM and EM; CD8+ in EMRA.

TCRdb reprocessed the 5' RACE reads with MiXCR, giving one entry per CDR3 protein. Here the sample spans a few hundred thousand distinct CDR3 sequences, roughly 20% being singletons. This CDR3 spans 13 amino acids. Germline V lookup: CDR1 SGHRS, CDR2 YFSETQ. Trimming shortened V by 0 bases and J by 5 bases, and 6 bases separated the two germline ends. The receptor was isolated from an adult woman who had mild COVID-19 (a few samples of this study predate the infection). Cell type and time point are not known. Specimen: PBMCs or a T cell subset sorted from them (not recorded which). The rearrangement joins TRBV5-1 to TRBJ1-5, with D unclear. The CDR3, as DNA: TGCGCCAGCAGCTTGGCCCCGGATCAGCCCCAGCATTTT. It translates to CASSLAPDQPQHF.